These T cell receptor beta chains were read from a single sample in a study of beta chain features in type 1 diabetes. TCRdb's table, derived via immunoSEQ multiplex PCR, lists solely in-frame clones and lacks some. The sample lists about 900,000 clones, under 20% seen once, with 0.023% in the top ten. The material sequenced was naive CD4+ T cells from blood. The receptors derive from a woman younger than 35 in good health. Each CDR3 is given with its conserved first and last residue. A D gene is named only where the DNA matches it firmly. Size is omitted from some rows. Given values are once, few, many or a class for expanded clones.

abundance	v_gene	j_gene	d_gene	CDR3aa	CDR3nt
.	TRBV5-8	TRBJ2-1	.	CASSFGSTIHNEQFF	TGTGCCAGCAGCTTCGGCAGCACAATACACAATGAGCAGTTCTTC
few	TRBV5-4	TRBJ2-7	.	CASSRPGLYEQYF	TGTGCCAGCAGCCGACCCGGGCTTTACGAGCAGTACTTC
few	TRBV10-2	TRBJ2-2	TRBD2	CASRGGAGGLINTGELFF	TGCGCCAGCAGAGGCGGGGCGGGAGGCCTGATAAACACCGGGGAGCTGTTTTTT
few	TRBV7-2	TRBJ1-5	.	CASSFGLGLNQPQHF	TGTGCCAGCAGCTTTGGTTTGGGACTCAATCAGCCCCAGCATTTT
few	TRBV5-1	TRBJ2-5	.	CASSLTGSQETQYF	TGCGCCAGCAGCCTGACAGGATCCCAAGAGACCCAGTACTTC
.	TRBV28	TRBJ1-3	.	CASSFFGNTIYF	TGTGCCAGCAGTTTTTTCGGAAACACCATATATTTT
.	TRBV9	TRBJ2-5	.	CASSASYTERVRQETQYF	TGTGCCAGCAGCGCTTCTTACACCGAACGGGTCCGCCAAGAGACCCAGTACTTC
.	TRBV4-3	TRBJ2-7	.	CASSQDHSTYEQYF	TGCGCCAGCAGCCAAGATCATAGCACCTACGAGCAGTACTTC
few	TRBV4-1	TRBJ2-4	.	CASSHRAGNLSYF	TGCGCCAGCAGCCACAGAGCAGGGAACCTCTCTTACTTC
few	TRBV2	TRBJ2-6	TRBD2	CAKGLAGSGANVLTF	TGTGCCAAGGGACTAGCGGGAAGTGGGGCCAACGTCCTGACTTTC
.	TRBV6-5	TRBJ2-2	TRBD1	CASFQGATGELFF	TGTGCCAGCTTCCAGGGGGCGACCGGGGAGCTGTTTTTT
.	TRBV10-3	TRBJ1-2	.	CAISEVQVYGYTF	TGTGCCATCAGTGAGGTACAGGTCTATGGCTACACCTTC
.	TRBV27	TRBJ2-2	.	CASSPRFNTGELFF	TGTGCCAGCAGTCCCCGCTTCAACACCGGGGAGCTGTTTTTT
few	TRBV9	TRBJ2-3	.	CASSYSTDTQYF	TGTGCCAGCAGCTACTCCACAGATACGCAGTATTTT